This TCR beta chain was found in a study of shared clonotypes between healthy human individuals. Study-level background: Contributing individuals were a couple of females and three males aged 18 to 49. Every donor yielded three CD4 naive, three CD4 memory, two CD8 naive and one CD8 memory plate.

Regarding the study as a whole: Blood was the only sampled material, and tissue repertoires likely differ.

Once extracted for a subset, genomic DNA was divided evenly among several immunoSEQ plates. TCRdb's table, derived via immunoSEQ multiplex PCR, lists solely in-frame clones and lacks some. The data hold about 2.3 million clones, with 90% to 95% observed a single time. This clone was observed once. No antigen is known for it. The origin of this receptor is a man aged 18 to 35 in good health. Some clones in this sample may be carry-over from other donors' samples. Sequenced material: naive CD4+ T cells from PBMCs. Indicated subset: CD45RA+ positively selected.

As DNA, the CDR3 is TGTGCCAGCCAAGCGGGCTACATGAGGAACGGCTACACCTTC. Its translation: CASQAGYMRNGYTF. This chain uses TRBV5-4 with TRBJ1-2, with no clear D. The CDR3 is made up of 14 amino acids. Germline V gene lookup returns CDR1 SGHNT and CDR2 YYREEE (reference sequence). V lost 7 bases and J 8 bases, leaving 21 bases between the germline ends.